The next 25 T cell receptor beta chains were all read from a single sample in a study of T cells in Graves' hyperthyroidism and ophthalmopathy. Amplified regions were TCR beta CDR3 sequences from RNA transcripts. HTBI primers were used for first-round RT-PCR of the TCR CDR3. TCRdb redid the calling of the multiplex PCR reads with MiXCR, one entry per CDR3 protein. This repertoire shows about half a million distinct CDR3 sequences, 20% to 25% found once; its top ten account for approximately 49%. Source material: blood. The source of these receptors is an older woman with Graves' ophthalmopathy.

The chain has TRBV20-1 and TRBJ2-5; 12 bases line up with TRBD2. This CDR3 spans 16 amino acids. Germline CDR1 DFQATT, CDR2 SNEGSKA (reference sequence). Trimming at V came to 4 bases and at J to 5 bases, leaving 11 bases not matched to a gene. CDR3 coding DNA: TGCAGTGCTACTTCACTAGCGGGAGGCCTCCCGGAGACCCAGTACTTC. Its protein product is CSATSLAGGLPETQYF.

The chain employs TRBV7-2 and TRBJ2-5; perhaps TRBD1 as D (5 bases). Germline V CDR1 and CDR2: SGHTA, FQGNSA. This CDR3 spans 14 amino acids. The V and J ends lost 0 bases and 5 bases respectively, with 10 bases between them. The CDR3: CASSLAGKGETQYF. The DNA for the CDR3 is TGTGCCAGCAGCTTAGCGGGAAAGGGGGAGACCCAGTACTTC. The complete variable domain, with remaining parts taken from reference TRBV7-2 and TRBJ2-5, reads GAGVSQSPSNKVTEKGKDVELRCDPISGHTALYWYRQSLGQGLEFLIYFQGNSAPDKSGLPSDRFSAERTGGSVSTLTIQRTQQEDSAVYLCASSLAGKGETQYFGPGTRLLVL.

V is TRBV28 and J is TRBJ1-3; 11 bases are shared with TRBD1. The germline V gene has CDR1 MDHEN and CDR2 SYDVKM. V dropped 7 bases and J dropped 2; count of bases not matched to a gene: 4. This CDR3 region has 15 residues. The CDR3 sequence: CASIPGQGAGNTIYF. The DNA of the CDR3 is TGTGCCAGCATACCGGGACAGGGGGCTGGAAACACCATATATTTT.

CDR3: CASSNRDGSSCEQYF. In DNA form, the CDR3 reads TGTGCCAGCAGTAACCGGGACGGTTCTTCTTGCGAGCAGTACTTC. The V and J genes are TRBV6-7 and TRBJ2-7, with D possibly called TRBD1 or TRBD2 (5 bases each). TRBV6-7 is reported as an ORF; its role is uncertain. The CDR3 consists of 15 residues. The V end was cut by 5 bases, the J end by 6 bases, with 20 bases between.

The CDR3 spells CAWTAGTGGYEQFF. The DNA for the CDR3 is TGTGCCTGGACAGCCGGGACAGGGGGCTATGAGCAGTTCTTC. V is TRBV30 and J is TRBJ2-1, with 12 bases fitting TRBD1. The V segment lost 4 bases and the J segment 8 bases; nucleotides outside the gene matches: 6. The CDR3 loop spans 14 amino acids. Looked up from germline, CDR1 is GTSNPN and CDR2 is SVGIG (reference sequence).

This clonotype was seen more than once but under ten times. The CDR3, as DNA: TGTGCCAGCAGTTTAATGACGGGCCGCCGAGGGCAGTACTTC. Translating it yields CASSLMTGRRGQYF. This sequence joins TRBV12-3 or TRBV12-4 and TRBJ2-7; D call uncertain. Trimming removed 2 bases at V and 9 bases at J, with 17 bases between. This CDR3 contains 14 residues.

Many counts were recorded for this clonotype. The CDR3 reads CASTLPGLGTEAFF. The CDR3 nucleotides read TGTGCCAGCACTTTACCGGGGCTGGGGACTGAAGCTTTCTTT. The J gene is TRBJ1-1, the V gene TRBV2, with D possibly matching TRBD1 (5 bases). This CDR3 spans 14 amino acids. Per the germline V gene, CDR1 is SNHLY and CDR2 is FYNNEI. Trimming removed 7 bases from V and 5 bases from J, with 17 bases in between. The variable domain in full, with the rest retrieved from reference TRBV2 and TRBJ1-1, is EPEVTQTPSHQVTQMGQEVILRCVPISNHLYFYWYRQILGQKVEFLVSFYNNEISEKSEIFDDQFSVERPDGSNFTLKIRSTKLEDSAMYFCASTLPGLGTEAFFGQGTRLTVV.

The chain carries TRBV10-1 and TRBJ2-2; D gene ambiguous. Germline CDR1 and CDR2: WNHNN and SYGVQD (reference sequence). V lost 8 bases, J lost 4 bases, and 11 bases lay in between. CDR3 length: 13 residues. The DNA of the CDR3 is TGCGCCAGCGCTGGTCTGGGCACCGGGGAGCTGTTTTTT. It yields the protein CASAGLGTGELFF.

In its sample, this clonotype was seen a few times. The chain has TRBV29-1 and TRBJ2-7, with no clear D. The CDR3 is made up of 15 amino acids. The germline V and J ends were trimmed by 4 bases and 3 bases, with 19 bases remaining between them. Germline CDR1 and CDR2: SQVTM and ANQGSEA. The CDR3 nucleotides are TGCAGCGTTGCGTTGCCTGGTAGGGCTCTCTACGAGCAGTACTTC. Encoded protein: CSVALPGRALYEQYF.

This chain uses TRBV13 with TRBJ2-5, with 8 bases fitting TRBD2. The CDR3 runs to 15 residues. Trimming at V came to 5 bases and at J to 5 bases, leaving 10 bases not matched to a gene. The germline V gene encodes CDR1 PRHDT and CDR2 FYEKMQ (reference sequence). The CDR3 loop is CASSPTGTSKETQYF. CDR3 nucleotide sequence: TGTGCCAGCAGCCCCACCGGGACTAGTAAGGAGACCCAGTACTTC. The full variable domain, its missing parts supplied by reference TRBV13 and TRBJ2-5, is AAGVIQSPRHLIKEKRETATLKCYPIPRHDTVYWYQQGPGQDPQFLISFYEKMQSDKGSIPDRFSAQQFSDYHSELNMSSLELGDSALYFCASSPTGTSKETQYFGPGTRLLVL.

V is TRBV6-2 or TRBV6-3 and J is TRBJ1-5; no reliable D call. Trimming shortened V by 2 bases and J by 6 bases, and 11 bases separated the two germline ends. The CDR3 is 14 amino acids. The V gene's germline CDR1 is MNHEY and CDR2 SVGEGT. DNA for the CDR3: TGTGCCAGCAGTTACCTGGGGTTGGGTCAGCCCCAGCATTTT. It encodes CASSYLGLGQPQHF.

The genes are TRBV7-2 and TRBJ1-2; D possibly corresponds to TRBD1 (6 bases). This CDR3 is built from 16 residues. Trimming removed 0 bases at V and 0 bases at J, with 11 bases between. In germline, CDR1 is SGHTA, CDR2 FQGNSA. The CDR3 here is CASSLATGLANYGYTF. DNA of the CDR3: TGTGCCAGCAGCTTAGCTACAGGGTTAGCTAACTATGGCTACACCTTC.

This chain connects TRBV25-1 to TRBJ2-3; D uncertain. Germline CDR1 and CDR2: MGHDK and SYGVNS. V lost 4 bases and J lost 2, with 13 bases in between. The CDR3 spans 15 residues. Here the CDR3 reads CASSAQENPTDTQYF. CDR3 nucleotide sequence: TGTGCCAGCAGTGCCCAAGAGAACCCCACAGATACGCAGTATTTT.

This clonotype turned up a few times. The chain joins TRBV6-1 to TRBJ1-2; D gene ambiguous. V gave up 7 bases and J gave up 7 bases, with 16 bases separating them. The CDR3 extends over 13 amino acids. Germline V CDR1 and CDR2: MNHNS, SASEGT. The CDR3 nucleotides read TGTGCCAGCAACTTAGAGAGCTGGTCTGGCTACACCTTC. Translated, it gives CASNLESWSGYTF.

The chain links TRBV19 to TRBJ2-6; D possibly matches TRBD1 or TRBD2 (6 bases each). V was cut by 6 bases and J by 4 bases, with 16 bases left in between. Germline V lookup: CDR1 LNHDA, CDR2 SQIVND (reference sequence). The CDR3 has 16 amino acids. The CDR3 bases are TGTGCCAGTAGCCTTAGTTGGGGGGCCGGGGCCAACGTCCTGACTTTC. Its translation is CASSLSWGAGANVLTF.

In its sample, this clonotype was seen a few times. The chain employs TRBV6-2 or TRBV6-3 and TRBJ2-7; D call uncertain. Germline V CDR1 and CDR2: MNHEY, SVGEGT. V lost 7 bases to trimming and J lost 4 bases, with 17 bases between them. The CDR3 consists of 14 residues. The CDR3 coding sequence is TGTGCCAGCACCCCTCTAGGGAATCTGTACGAGCAGTACTTC. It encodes CASTPLGNLYEQYF.

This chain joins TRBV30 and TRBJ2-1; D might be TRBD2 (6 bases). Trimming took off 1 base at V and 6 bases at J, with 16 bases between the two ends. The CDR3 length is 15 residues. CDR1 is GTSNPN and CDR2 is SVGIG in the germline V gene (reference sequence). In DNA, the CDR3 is TGTGCCTGGAGTGGCGGGACGGGAGCTGGCAATGAGCAGTTCTTC. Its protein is CAWSGGTGAGNEQFF.

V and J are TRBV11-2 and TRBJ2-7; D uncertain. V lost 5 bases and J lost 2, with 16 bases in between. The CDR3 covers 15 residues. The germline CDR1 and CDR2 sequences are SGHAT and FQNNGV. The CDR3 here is CASSPRGVATYEQYF. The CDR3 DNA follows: TGTGCCAGCAGCCCCCGCGGAGTAGCTACCTACGAGCAGTACTTC.

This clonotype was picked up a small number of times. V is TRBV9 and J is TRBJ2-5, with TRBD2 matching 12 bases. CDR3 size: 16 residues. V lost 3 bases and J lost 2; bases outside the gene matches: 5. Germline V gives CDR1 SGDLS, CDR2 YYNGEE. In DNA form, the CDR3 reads TGTGCCAGCAGCGCAGGGACTAGCGGGCCGCAAGAGACCCAGTACTTC. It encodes CASSAGTSGPQETQYF.

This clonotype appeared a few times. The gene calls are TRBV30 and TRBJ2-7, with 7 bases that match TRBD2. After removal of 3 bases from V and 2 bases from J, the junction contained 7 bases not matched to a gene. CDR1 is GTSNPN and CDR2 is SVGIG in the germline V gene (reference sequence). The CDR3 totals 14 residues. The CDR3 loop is CAWRPGLPTYEQYF. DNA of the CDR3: TGTGCCTGGAGGCCGGGACTACCGACCTACGAGCAGTACTTC.

Here the CDR3 DNA reads TGTGCCAGCAGTCCATTTCCCGGGACAGGGACAGATACGCAGTATTTT. Encoded protein: CASSPFPGTGTDTQYF. V usage is TRBV6-1 and J usage is TRBJ2-3; 9 positions agree with TRBD1. Trimming took 5 bases from V and 3 from J; bases not matched to a gene: 9. The CDR3 totals 16 residues. CDR1 is MNHNS and CDR2 is SASEGT in the germline V gene.

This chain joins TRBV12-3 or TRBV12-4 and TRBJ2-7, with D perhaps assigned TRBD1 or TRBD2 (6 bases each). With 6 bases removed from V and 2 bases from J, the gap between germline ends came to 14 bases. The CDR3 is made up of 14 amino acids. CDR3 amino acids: CASSPEGGPYEQYF. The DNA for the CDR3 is TGTGCCAGCAGCCCGGAGGGGGGACCCTACGAGCAGTACTTC.

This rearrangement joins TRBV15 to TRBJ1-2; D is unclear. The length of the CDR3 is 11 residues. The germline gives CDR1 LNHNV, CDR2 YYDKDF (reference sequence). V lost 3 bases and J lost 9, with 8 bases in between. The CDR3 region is CATSSISRYTF. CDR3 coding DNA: TGTGCCACCAGCAGCATCTCTCGCTACACCTTC. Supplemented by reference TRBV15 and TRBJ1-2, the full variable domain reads DAMVIQNPRYQVTQFGKPVTLSCSQTLNHNVMYWYQQKSSQAPKLLFHYYDKDFNNEADTPDNFQSRRPNTSFCFLDIRSPGLGDTAMYLCATSSISRYTFGSGTRLTVV.

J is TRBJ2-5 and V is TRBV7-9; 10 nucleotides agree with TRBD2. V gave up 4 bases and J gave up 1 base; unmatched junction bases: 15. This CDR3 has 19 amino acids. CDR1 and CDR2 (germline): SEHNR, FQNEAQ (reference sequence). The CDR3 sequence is CASSSPTLDSGRPQETQYF. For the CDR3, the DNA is TGTGCCAGCAGCTCACCCACCCTTGATAGCGGGAGGCCCCAAGAGACCCAGTACTTC. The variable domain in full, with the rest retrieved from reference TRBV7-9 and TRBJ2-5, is DTGVSQNPRHKITKRGQNVTFRCDPISEHNRLYWYRQTLGQGPEFLTYFQNEAQLEKSRLLSDRFSAERPKGSFSTLEIQRTEQGDSAMYLCASSSPTLDSGRPQETQYFGPGTRLLVL.

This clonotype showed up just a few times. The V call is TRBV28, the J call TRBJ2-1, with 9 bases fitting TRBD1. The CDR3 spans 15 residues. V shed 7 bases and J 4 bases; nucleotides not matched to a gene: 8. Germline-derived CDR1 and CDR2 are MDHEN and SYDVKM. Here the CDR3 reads CASTPAGTGYNEQFF. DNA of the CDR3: TGTGCCAGCACCCCGGCCGGGACAGGGTACAATGAGCAGTTCTTC.